This T cell receptor (beta chain) was retrieved from a study of cytomegalovirus exposure and HLA in healthy donors. Sequenced by immunoSEQ multiplex PCR; TCRdb stores in-frame clones only, minus some. The sample lists 150,000 to 250,000 clones, approximately 82% seen once, with about an eighth in the top ten. The CDR3 contains 15 residues. CDR1 is SGDLS, CDR2 YYNGEE, per germline. J was trimmed by 2 bases and V by 0 bases; bases with no gene match: 2. This clone was picked up one time. Other nucleotide sequences from this sample produce the same CDR3. The clonotype originates from a woman aged 25 to 39 in good health and CMV-seropositive. Source material: PBMCs. The rearrangement links TRBV9 to TRBJ2-7, with 10 bases fitting TRBD2. DNA for the CDR3: TGTGCCAGCAGCGTAGGCCTAGCGGGAGCCTACGAGCAGTACTTC. It is translated as CASSVGLAGAYEQYF.